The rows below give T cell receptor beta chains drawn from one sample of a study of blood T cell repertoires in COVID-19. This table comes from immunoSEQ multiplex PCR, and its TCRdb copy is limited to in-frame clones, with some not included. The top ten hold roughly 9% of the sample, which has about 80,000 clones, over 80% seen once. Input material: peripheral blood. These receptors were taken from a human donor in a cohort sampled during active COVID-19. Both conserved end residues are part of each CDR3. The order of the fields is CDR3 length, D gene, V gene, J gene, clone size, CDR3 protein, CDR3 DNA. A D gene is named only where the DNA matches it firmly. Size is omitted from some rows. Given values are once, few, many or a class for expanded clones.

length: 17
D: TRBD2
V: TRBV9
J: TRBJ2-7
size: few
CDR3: CASSVGWGLAGSYEQYF
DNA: TGTGCCAGCAGCGTAGGATGGGGACTAGCGGGGTCCTACGAGCAGTACTTC

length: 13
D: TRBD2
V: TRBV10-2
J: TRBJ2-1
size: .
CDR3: CASSSLGGNEQFF
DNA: TGCGCCAGCAGTTCCCTCGGGGGGAATGAGCAGTTCTTC

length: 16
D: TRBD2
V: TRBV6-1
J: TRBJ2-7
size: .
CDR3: CASSDAGTSVSYEQYF
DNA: TGTGCCAGCAGTGACGCAGGGACTAGCGTTTCCTACGAGCAGTACTTC

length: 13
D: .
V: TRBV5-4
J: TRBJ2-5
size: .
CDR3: CASRNSQGERQYF
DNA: TGTGCCAGCAGGAACTCACAGGGAGAGAGGCAGTACTTC

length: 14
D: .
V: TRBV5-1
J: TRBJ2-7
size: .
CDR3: CASSRQQASYEQYF
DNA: TGCGCCAGCAGCCGCCAACAGGCCTCCTACGAGCAGTACTTC

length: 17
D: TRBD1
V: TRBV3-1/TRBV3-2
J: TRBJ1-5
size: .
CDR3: CASSSEGTGGSNQPQHF
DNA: TGTGCCAGCAGCTCCGAGGGGACAGGGGGCAGCAATCAGCCCCAGCATTTT

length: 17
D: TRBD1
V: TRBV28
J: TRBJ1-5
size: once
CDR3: CASSITTMDRAKEPQHF
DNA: TGTGCCAGCAGTATAACCACCATGGACAGGGCCAAAGAGCCCCAGCATTTT

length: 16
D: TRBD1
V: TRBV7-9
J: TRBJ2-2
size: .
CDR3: CASSLIKGADTGELFF
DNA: TGTGCCAGCAGCTTAATTAAGGGGGCGGACACCGGGGAGCTGTTTTTT

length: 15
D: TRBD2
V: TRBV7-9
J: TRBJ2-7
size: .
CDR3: CASSPWTSGSYEQYF
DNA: TGTGCCAGCAGCCCATGGACTAGCGGGAGCTACGAGCAGTACTTC

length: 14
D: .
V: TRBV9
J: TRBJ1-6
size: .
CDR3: CASSPDTYNSPLHF
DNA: TGTGCCAGCAGCCCGGACACCTATAATTCACCCCTCCACTTT

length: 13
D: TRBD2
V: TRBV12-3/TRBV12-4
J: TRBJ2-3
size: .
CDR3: CASETSGTDTQYF
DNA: TGTGCCAGCGAGACTAGCGGCACAGATACGCAGTATTTT

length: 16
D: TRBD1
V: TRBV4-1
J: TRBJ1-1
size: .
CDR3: CASSQDRGTGGVRSFF
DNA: TGCGCCAGCAGCCAAGATAGGGGGACAGGGGGCGTCAGGTCTTTCTTT

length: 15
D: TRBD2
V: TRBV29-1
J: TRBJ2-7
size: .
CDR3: CSVEGLAGASYEQYF
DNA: TGCAGCGTCGAGGGACTAGCGGGCGCCTCCTACGAGCAGTACTTC

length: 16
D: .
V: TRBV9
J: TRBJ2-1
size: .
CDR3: CASSVGGRGINNEQFF
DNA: TGTGCCAGCAGCGTTGGGGGGAGAGGGATCAACAATGAGCAGTTCTTC

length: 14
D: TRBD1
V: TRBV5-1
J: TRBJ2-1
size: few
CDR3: CASRTGGVDNEQFF
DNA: TGCGCCAGCAGGACAGGGGGCGTCGACAATGAGCAGTTCTTC

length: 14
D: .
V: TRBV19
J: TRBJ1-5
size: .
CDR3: CASSIVGSGQPQHF
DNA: TGTGCCAGTAGTATTGTCGGGTCCGGTCAGCCCCAGCATTTT

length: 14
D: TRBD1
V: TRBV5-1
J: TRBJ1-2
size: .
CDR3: CASSLEDRSSTGTF
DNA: TGCGCCAGCAGCTTGGAGGACAGGTCCTCAACTGGTACCTTC

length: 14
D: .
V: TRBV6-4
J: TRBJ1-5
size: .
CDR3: CASSAWGGNQPQHF
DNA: TGTGCCAGCAGCGCCTGGGGGGGCAATCAGCCCCAGCATTTT

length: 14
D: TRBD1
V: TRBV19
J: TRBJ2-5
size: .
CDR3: CASSPGQLGETQYF
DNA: TGTGCCAGTAGTCCGGGACAGCTTGGAGAGACCCAGTACTTC

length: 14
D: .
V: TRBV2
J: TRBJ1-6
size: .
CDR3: CASLKTEYNSPLHF
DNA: TGTGCCAGCTTAAAGACAGAATATAATTCACCCCTCCACTTT

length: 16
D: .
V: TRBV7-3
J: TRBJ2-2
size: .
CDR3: CASSLNRQDGSGELFF
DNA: TGTGCCAGCAGCTTAAACAGACAGGATGGTTCCGGGGAGCTGTTTTTT

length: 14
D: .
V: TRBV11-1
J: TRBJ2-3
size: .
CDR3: CASTLGRGADTQYF
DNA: TGTGCCAGCACCTTGGGGCGGGGAGCAGATACGCAGTATTTT